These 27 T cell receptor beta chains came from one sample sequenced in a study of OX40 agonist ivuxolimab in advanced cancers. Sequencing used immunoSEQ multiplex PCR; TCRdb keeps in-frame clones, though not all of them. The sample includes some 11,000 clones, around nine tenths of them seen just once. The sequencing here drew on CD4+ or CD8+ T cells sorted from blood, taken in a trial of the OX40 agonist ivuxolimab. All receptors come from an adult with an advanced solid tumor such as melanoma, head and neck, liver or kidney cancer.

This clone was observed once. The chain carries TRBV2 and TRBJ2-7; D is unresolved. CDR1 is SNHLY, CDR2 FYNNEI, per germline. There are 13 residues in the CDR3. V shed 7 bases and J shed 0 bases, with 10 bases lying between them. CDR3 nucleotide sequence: TGTGCCAGCATTAAGGGCGACTCCTACGAGCAGTACTTC. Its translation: CASIKGDSYEQYF.

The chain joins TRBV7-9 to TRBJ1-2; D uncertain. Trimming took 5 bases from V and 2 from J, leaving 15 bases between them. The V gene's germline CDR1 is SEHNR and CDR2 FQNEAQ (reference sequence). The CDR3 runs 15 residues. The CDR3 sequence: CASSLIMDGNYGYTF. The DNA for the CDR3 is TGTGCCAGCAGCCTCATTATGGACGGGAACTATGGCTACACCTTC.

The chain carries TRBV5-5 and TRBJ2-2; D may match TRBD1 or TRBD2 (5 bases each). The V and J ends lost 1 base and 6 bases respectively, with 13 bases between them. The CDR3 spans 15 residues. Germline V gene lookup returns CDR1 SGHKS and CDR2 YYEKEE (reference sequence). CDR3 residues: CASSLSGPTAGELFF. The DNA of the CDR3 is TGTGCCAGCAGCTTGTCGGGACCGACCGCCGGGGAGCTGTTTTTT.

CDR3 sequence reads: CASSQSGTGGLKTQYF. In DNA, the CDR3 is TGCGCCAGCAGTCAATCTGGGACAGGGGGCTTAAAGACCCAGTACTTC. The rearrangement links TRBV23-1 to TRBJ2-5; 12 nucleotides line up with TRBD1. TRBV23-1 is an open reading frame, and its role is uncertain. This CDR3 is built from 16 residues. V lost 0 bases and J lost 6; bases outside the gene matches: 5.

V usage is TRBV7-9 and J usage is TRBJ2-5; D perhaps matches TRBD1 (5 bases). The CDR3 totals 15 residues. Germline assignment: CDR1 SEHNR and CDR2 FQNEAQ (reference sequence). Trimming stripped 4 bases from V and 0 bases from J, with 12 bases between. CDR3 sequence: CASSSAGWDQETQYF. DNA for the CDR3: TGTGCCAGCAGCTCGGCAGGGTGGGACCAAGAGACCCAGTACTTC.

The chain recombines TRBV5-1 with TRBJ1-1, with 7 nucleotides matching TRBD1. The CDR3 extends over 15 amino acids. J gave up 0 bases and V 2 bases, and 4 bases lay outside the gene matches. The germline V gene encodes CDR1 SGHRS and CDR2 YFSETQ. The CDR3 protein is CASSFNTGVNTEAFF. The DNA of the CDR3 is TGCGCCAGCAGCTTCAATACAGGGGTGAACACTGAAGCTTTCTTT.

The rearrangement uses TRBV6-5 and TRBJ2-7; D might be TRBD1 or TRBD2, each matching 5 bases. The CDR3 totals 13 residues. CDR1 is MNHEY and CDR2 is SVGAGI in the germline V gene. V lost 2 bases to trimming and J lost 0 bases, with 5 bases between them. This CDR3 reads CASSYGGSYEQYF. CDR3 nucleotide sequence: TGTGCCAGCAGTTACGGGGGCTCCTACGAGCAGTACTTC.

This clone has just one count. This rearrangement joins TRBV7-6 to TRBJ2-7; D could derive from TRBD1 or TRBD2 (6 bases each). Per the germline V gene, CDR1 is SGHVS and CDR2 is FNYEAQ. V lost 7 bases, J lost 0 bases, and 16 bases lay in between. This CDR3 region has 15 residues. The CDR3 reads CASNPGAGTSYEQYF. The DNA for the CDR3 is TGTGCCAGCAACCCAGGGGCGGGGACCTCCTACGAGCAGTACTTC.

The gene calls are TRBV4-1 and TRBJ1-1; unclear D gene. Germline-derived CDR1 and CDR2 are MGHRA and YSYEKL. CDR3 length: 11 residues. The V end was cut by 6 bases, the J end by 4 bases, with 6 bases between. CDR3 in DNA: TGCGCCAGCAGGCGTGGCACTGAAGCTTTCTTT. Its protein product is CASRRGTEAFF.

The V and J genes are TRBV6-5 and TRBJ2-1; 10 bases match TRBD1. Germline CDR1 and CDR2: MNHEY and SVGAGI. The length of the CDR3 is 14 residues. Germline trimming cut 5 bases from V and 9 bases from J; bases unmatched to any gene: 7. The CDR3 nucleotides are TGTGCCAGCAGTCTGGACAGGGGGTCTGGTGAGCAGTTCTTC. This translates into CASSLDRGSGEQFF.

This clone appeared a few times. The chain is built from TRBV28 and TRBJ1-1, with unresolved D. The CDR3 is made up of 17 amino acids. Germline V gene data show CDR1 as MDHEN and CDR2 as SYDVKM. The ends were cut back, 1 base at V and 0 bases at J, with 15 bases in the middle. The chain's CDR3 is CASSLYSPHFMNTEAFF. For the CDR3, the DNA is TGTGCCAGCAGTTTATACTCCCCTCATTTCATGAACACTGAAGCTTTCTTT.

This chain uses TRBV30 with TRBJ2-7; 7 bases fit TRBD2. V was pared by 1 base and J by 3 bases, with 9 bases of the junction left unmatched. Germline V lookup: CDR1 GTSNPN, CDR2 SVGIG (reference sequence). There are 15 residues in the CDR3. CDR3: CAWSDVGGRIYEQYF. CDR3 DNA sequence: TGTGCCTGGAGTGATGTGGGCGGGAGAATCTACGAGCAGTACTTC.

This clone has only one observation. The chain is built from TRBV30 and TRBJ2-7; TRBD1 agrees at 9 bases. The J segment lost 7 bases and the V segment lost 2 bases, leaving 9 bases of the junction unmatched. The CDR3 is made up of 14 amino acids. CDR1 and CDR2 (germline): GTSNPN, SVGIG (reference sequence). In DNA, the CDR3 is TGTGCCTGGAGTTCCGGGACAGGGCCCCTGGAGCAGTACTTC. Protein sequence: CAWSSGTGPLEQYF.

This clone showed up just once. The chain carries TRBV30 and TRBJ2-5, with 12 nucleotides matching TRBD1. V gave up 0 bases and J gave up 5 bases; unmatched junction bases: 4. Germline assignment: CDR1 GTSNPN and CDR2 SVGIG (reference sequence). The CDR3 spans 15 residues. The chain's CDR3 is CAWSVGTGGLETQYF. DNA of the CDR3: TGTGCCTGGAGTGTAGGGACAGGGGGCCTGGAGACCCAGTACTTC.

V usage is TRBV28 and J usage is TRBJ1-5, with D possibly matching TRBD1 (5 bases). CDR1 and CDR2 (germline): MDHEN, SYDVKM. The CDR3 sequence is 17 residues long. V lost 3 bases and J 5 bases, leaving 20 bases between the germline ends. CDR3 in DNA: TGTGCCAGCAGTTTCCCCCAGGGCCAGGGTATATATCAGCCCCAGCATTTT. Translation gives CASSFPQGQGIYQPQHF.

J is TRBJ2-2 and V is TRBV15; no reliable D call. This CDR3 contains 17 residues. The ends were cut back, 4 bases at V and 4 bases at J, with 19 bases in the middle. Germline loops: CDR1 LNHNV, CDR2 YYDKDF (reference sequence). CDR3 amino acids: CATSTPEFLVVTGELFF. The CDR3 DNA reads TGTGCCACCAGCACACCCGAGTTCCTCGTGGTCACCGGGGAGCTGTTTTTT.

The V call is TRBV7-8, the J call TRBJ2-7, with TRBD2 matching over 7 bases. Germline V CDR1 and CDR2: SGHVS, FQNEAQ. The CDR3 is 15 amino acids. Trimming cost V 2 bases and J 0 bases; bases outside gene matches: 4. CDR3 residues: CASSLWGRDSYEQYF. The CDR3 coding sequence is TGTGCCAGCAGCTTATGGGGGAGGGACTCCTACGAGCAGTACTTC. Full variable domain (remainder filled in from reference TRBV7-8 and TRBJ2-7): GAGVSQSPRYKVAKRGQDVALRCDPISGHVSLFWYQQALGQGPEFLTYFQNEAQLDKSGLPSDRFFAERPEGSVSTLKIQRTQQEDSAVYLCASSLWGRDSYEQYFGPGTRLTVT.

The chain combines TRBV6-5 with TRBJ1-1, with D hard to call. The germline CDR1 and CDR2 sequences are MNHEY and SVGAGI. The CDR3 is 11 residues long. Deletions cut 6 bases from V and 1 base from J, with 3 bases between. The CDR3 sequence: CASRRNTEAFF. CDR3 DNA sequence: TGTGCCAGCAGAAGGAACACTGAAGCTTTCTTT.

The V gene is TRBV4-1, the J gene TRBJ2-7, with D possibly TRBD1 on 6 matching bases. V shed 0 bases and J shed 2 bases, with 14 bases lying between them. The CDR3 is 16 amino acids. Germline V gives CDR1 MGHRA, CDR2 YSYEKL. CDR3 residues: CASSQDKTGKPYEQYF. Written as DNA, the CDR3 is TGCGCCAGCAGCCAAGATAAGACAGGTAAACCCTACGAGCAGTACTTC.

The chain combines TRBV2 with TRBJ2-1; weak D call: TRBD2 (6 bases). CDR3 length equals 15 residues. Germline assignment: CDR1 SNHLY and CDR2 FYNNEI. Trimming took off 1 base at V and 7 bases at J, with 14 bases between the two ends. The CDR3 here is CASSEVRGIRNEQFF. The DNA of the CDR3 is TGTGCCAGCAGTGAAGTACGCGGGATTCGGAATGAGCAGTTCTTC.

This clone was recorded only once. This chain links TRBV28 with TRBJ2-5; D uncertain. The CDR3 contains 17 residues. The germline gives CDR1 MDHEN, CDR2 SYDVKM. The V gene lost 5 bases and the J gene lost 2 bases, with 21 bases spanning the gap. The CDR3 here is CASSPPRARVPQETQYF. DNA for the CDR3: TGTGCCAGCAGTCCGCCCCGGGCTAGGGTTCCGCAAGAGACCCAGTACTTC.

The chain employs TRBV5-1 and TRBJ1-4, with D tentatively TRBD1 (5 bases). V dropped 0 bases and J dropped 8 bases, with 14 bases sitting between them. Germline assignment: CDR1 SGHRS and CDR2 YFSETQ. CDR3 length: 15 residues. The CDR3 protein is CASSLVGLLREKLFF. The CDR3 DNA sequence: TGCGCCAGCAGCTTGGTGGGACTCCTCCGGGAAAAACTGTTTTTT. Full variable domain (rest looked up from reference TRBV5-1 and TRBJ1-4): KAGVTQTPRYLIKTRGQQVTLSCSPISGHRSVSWYQQTPGQGLQFLFEYFSETQRNKGNFPGRFSGRQFSNSRSEMNVSTLELGDSALYLCASSLVGLLREKLFFGSGTQLSVL.

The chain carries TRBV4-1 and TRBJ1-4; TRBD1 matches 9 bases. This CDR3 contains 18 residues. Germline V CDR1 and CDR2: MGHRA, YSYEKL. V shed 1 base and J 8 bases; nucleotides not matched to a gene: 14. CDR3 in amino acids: CASSQVSHRDRVMEKLFF. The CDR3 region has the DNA TGCGCCAGCAGCCAAGTTTCACACCGGGACAGGGTCATGGAAAAACTGTTTTTT.

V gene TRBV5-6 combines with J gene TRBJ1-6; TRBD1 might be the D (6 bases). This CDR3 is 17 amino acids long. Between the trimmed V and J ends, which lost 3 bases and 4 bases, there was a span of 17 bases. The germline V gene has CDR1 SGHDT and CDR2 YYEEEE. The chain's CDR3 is CASSSRPGHSYNSPLHF. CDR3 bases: TGTGCCAGCAGCTCTAGACCGGGACACAGTTATAATTCACCCCTCCACTTT.

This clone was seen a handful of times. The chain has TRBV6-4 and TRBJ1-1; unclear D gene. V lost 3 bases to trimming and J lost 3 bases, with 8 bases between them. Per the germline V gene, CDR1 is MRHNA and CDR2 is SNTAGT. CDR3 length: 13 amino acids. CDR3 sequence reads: CASSETGYTEAFF. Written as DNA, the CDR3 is TGTGCCAGCAGTGAAACGGGTTACACTGAAGCTTTCTTT.

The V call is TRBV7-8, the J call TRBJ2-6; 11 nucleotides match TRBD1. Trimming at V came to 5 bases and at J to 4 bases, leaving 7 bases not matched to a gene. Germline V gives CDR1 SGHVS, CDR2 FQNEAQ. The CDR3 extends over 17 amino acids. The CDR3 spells CASSPRDRGYGANVLTF. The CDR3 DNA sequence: TGTGCCAGCAGCCCCCGGGACAGGGGGTACGGGGCCAACGTCCTGACTTTC.

The DNA for the CDR3 is TGTGCCAGCAGCCCGTGGGACTCGTACACCGGGGAGCTGTTTTTT. It specifies CASSPWDSYTGELFF. The chain employs TRBV11-2 and TRBJ2-2; a weak D match, TRBD2 (6 bases). The CDR3 totals 15 residues. Germline V CDR1 and CDR2: SGHAT, FQNNGV. Trimming took 5 bases from V and 3 from J, leaving 13 bases between them.